A single TCR beta chain is shown here with its context. Vbeta (60) and Jbeta (13) primers were used in the PCR. Generated by immunoSEQ multiplex PCR, the TCRdb table keeps only in-frame clones and is missing some. This repertoire shows around 130,000 clones, 79% found once; its top ten account for about 2%. The data were taken from a study of cytomegalovirus exposure and HLA in healthy donors. The TCR sequence derives from a man in his late teens or twenties in good health and CMV-seronegative. Sequenced: PBMCs.

The CDR3 sequence is CASSLKRRVSYEQYF. The CDR3 nucleotides read TGTGCCAGCAGCTTAAAGAGGCGTGTCTCCTACGAGCAGTACTTC. The chain is built from TRBV7-3 and TRBJ2-7; the D is unclear. Germline CDR1 is SGHTA and CDR2 is FQGTGA. The CDR3 is made up of 15 amino acids. Deletions cut 1 base from V and 0 bases from J, with 10 bases between.